This T cell receptor (beta chain) was captured by sequencing in a study of blood T cells in healthy people across ages. Extraction yielded at least 5 micrograms of total RNA per sample. About this clonotype: Its antigen is unidentified.

The use of a sample-barcoded 5' primer and a J-beta primer mix characterized a second PCR of 7 to 11 cycles. Every molecule of cDNA carried a tag from a template-switch adaptor with 12 random nucleotides. TCRdb reprocessed the 5' RACE reads with MiXCR, giving one entry per CDR3 protein. Of around 800,000 distinct CDR3 sequences listed, 53% were seen once; the top ten hold about 38%. Study conclusions and caveats: What prevented conclusive comparison of naive and antigen-experienced cells was that PBMCs were unsorted.

Looked up from germline, CDR1 is SNHLY and CDR2 is FYNNEI. J was trimmed by 0 bases and V by 6 bases; bases with no gene match: 4. This CDR3 is 16 amino acids long. The chain is built from TRBV2 and TRBJ2-3; 12 nucleotides align to TRBD2. The sequence was obtained from a man at least 80 years old in good health. The specimen sequenced was blood. CDR3: CASRATSGGSTDTQYF. CDR3 in DNA: TGTGCCAGCAGGGCGACTAGCGGGGGCAGCACAGATACGCAGTATTTT.